The source of this T cell receptor (beta chain) is a study of CD8+ T cells in alopecia areata. Sequencing templates came from extracted RNA that was reverse transcribed into cDNA. The table came from immunoSEQ multiplex PCR; TCRdb's copy has only in-frame clones and leaves some out. Among about 210,000 clones listed, roughly two fifths were seen once. Treatment: oral pan-JAK inhibitor, 5-10 mg twice daily. The CDR3 loop spans 11 amino acids. Germline V gives CDR1 DFQATT, CDR2 SNEGSKA (reference sequence). V gave up 6 bases and J gave up 5 bases, with 11 bases separating them. The chain combines TRBV20-1 with TRBJ2-7; D unresolved. Source: CD4+ T cells sorted from blood, taken between weeks 30 and 35, from a patient treated with tofacitinib. This sequence originates from a human donor with alopecia areata. CDR3 sequence: CSAPLGDEQYF. DNA of the CDR3: TGCAGTGCCCCCTTGGGTGACGAGCAGTACTTC.